The clone carrying this T cell receptor (beta chain) has only a few counts. As yet, its antigen is unknown. This sample is drawn from a study of blood T cells in healthy people across ages. CDR3 length equals 14 residues. Looked up from germline, CDR1 is SGHTA and CDR2 is FQGNSA. Trimming took 1 base from V and 5 from J, leaving 6 bases between them. A second roughly 6 to 11 cycle PCR used barcoded and J-beta primers. At least 3 million CDR3-containing paired-end reads were obtained per sample. TCRdb used MiXCR to reprocess the 5' RACE reads, holding one entry per CDR3 protein. In the table there are around 970,000 distinct CDR3 sequences, approximately 50% of which are singletons. Every sample had a minimum of 6 million PBMCs isolated. Study outcomes and limitations: Higher diversity and more naive CD4+ cells were features of long-lived donors, compared to aged donors.

Sequencing was done on a sample of blood. This chain joins TRBV7-2 and TRBJ1-6; D gene uncertain. The receptor was isolated from a woman aged 60 to 75 in good health. CDR3 sequence: CASSLGANNSPLHF. CDR3 bases: TGTGCCAGCAGCTTAGGGGCGAATAATTCACCCCTCCACTTT.